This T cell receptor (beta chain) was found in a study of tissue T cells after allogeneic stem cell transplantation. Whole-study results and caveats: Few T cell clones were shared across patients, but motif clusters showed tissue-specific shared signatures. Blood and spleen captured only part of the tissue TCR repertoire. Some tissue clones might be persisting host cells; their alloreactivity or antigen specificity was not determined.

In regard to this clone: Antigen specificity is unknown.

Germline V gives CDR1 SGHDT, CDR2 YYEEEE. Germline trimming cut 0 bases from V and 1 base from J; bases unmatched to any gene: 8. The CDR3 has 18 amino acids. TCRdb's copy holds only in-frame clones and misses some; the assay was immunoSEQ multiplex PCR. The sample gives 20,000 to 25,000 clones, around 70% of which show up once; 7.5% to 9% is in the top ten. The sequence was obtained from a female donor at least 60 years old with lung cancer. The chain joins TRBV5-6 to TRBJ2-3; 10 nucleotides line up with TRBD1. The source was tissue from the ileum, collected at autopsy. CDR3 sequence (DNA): TGTGCCAGCAGCTTGGTAGTGGGGACAGGGGACGGCACAGATACGCAGTATTTT. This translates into CASSLVVGTGDGTDTQYF.